The 21 T cell receptor beta chains presented below share a single source sample, sequenced in a study of blood T cell repertoires in COVID-19. Profiled with immunoSEQ multiplex PCR; TCRdb holds only in-frame clones, not every one. Here the sample spans 240,000 or so clones, about four fifths being singletons. The sequencing sample was made of peripheral blood. These receptors all stem from a woman younger than 30 with acute or convalescent COVID-19.

The rearrangement joins TRBV5-1 to TRBJ1-1; 8 positions agree with TRBD1. The CDR3 contains 14 residues. The germline V gene encodes CDR1 SGHRS and CDR2 YFSETQ. V shed 6 bases, J shed 1 base, and the junction held 5 bases outside the gene matches. CDR3 amino acids: CASTQDRENTEAFF. Written as DNA, the CDR3 is TGCGCCAGCACCCAGGACAGGGAGAACACTGAAGCTTTCTTT.

The table lists this clone with many counts. This chain links TRBV6-5 with TRBJ1-1, with a weak D call TRBD1 (5 bases). V lost 7 bases, J lost 10 bases, and 16 bases lay in between. This CDR3 is built from 12 residues. Germline V gives CDR1 MNHEY, CDR2 SVGAGI. CDR3 DNA sequence: TGTGCCAGCATTGGATCAGGGCGTGGAGCTTTCTTT. It translates to CASIGSGRGAFF.

The J gene is TRBJ1-2, the V gene TRBV19; tentative D call: TRBD1 (5 bases). This CDR3 comprises 13 residues. V lost 6 bases and J 7 bases, leaving 15 bases between the germline ends. Germline CDR1 reads LNHDA; CDR2 reads SQIVND (reference sequence). Here the CDR3 reads CASRKKGVGGYTF. DNA of the CDR3: TGTGCCAGTAGAAAAAAAGGGGTTGGTGGCTACACCTTC.

The V and J genes are TRBV4-3 and TRBJ2-4, with D unresolved. CDR1 is LGHNA, CDR2 YSLEER, per germline. The CDR3 has 16 amino acids. With 0 bases removed from V and 0 bases from J, the gap between germline ends came to 9 bases. In DNA form, the CDR3 reads TGCGCCAGCAGCCAAGATATCGTCCTAGCCAAAAACATTCAGTACTTC. This codes for CASSQDIVLAKNIQYF.

This chain uses TRBV19 with TRBJ1-5; 10 bases are shared with TRBD1. The length of the CDR3 is 15 residues. V dropped 5 bases and J dropped 3; count of bases not matched to a gene: 4. Germline-derived CDR1 and CDR2 are LNHDA and SQIVND (reference sequence). The CDR3 DNA reads TGTGCCAGTAGTCCCGGGACAGGGGACAATCAGCCCCAGCATTTT. Protein: CASSPGTGDNQPQHF.

This chain links TRBV18 with TRBJ2-7; 9 bases fit TRBD1. From germline, CDR1 is KGHSH and CDR2 LQKENI. V dropped 4 bases and J dropped 11; count of bases not matched to a gene: 3. CDR3 size: 11 residues. CDR3 nucleotides: TGTGCCAGCTCACGGGGGGACAGGGAGTACTTC. It is translated as CASSRGDREYF.

J is TRBJ2-7 and V is TRBV20-1; D gene ambiguous. The germline CDR1 and CDR2 sequences are DFQATT and SNEGSKA (reference sequence). The CDR3 length is 13 residues. V dropped 3 bases and J dropped 0 bases, with 9 bases sitting between them. The CDR3, as DNA: TGCAGTGCTAGTCATGGCCTCTCCTACGAGCAGTACTTC. Translation: CSASHGLSYEQYF.

The V and J genes are TRBV6-5 and TRBJ2-6, with a weak D call TRBD2 (5 bases). The germline gives CDR1 MNHEY, CDR2 SVGAGI. Trimming took off 2 bases at V and 4 bases at J, with 12 bases between the two ends. The CDR3 sequence is 16 residues long. The CDR3 bases are TGTGCCAGCAGTTACATTCGAGGGTCAGGGGCCAACGTCCTGACTTTC. This gives the protein CASSYIRGSGANVLTF.

This clone has a handful of counts. J is TRBJ2-5 and V is TRBV6-6, with D tentatively TRBD1 (5 bases). V lost 3 bases and J lost 3, with 11 bases in between. The CDR3 runs to 14 residues. Germline V gene lookup returns CDR1 MNHNY and CDR2 SVGAGI (reference sequence). Here the CDR3 reads CASSYWAGKETQYF. As DNA, the CDR3 is TGTGCCAGCAGTTATTGGGCAGGGAAAGAGACCCAGTACTTC.

Worth noting for this clone: The identical CDR3 is also encoded by other nucleotide sequences in the sample. The chain uses TRBV18 and TRBJ1-3; TRBD1 might be the D (5 bases). Germline V CDR1 and CDR2: KGHSH, LQKENI. Trimming took off 2 bases at V and 0 bases at J, with 11 bases between the two ends. CDR3 size: 16 residues. CDR3 DNA: TGTGCCAGCTCACCATATGACAGTAGCTCTGGAAACACCATATATTTT. It is translated as CASSPYDSSSGNTIYF.

This clone was observed at least ten times. Here the CDR3 reads CASTSGGSSYNEQFF. In DNA form, the CDR3 reads TGTGCCAGCACGTCCGGCGGGAGCTCCTACAATGAGCAGTTCTTC. The chain joins TRBV7-3 to TRBJ2-1; the match to TRBD2 covers 7 bases. The length of the CDR3 is 15 residues. Germline CDR1 SGHTA, CDR2 FQGTGA. The J segment lost 0 bases and the V segment lost 7 bases, leaving 6 bases of the junction unmatched.

The gene calls are TRBV4-3 and TRBJ2-1; 10 positions match TRBD1. Germline trimming cut 4 bases from V and 5 bases from J; bases unmatched to any gene: 11. CDR3 length: 17 residues. The V gene's germline CDR1 is LGHNA and CDR2 YSLEER. The CDR3 loop is CASSPRRQGAPDNEQFF. The CDR3 nucleotides read TGCGCCAGCAGCCCTCGTAGACAGGGGGCCCCAGACAATGAGCAGTTCTTC.

This clone was seen a few times. The chain links TRBV19 to TRBJ1-1; D gene uncertain. The V end lost 1 base, the J end lost 1 base, and 7 bases lay between the germline ends. Looked up from germline, CDR1 is LNHDA and CDR2 is SQIVND (reference sequence). The CDR3 has 14 residues. CDR3 coding DNA: TGTGCCAGTAGTATAGTCCCAGGGAACACTGAAGCTTTCTTT. It yields the protein CASSIVPGNTEAFF.

The V and J genes are TRBV15 and TRBJ2-3, with TRBD1 identical over 9 bases. The V segment lost 4 bases and the J segment 5 bases; nucleotides outside the gene matches: 4. This CDR3 spans 14 amino acids. Germline V lookup: CDR1 LNHNV, CDR2 YYDKDF (reference sequence). The CDR3 region is CATSTRQGEDTQYF. CDR3 sequence (DNA): TGTGCCACCAGCACCAGACAGGGGGAAGATACGCAGTATTTT.

V is TRBV30 and J is TRBJ2-7, with D maybe TRBD2 (6 bases). Germline V lookup: CDR1 GTSNPN, CDR2 SVGIG (reference sequence). Between the trimmed V and J ends, which lost 2 bases and 1 base, there was a span of 12 bases. CDR3 length: 14 residues. As DNA, the CDR3 is TGTGCCTGGAGTTGGGATAGCGGTTCCTACGAGCAGTACTTC. It codes for CAWSWDSGSYEQYF.

This chain links TRBV7-3 with TRBJ2-1, with 9 bases matching TRBD2. CDR3 length: 15 amino acids. With V trimmed by 1 base and J by 9 bases, 7 bases remained unmatched. Per germline, CDR1 SGHTA and CDR2 FQGTGA. CDR3 region: CASSLIASGISEQFF. CDR3 nucleotide sequence: TGTGCCAGCAGCTTAATCGCTAGCGGGATTAGTGAGCAGTTCTTC.

Concerning this clone: A junction boundary mismatches the germline segment, possibly from a read error. J is TRBJ2-1 and V is TRBV7-8, with 7 bases that match TRBD2. The CDR3 sequence is 17 residues long. Germline lookup yields CDR1 SGHVS and CDR2 FQNEAQ. CDR3 sequence (DNA): TGTGCCAGCAGCCCGCTAACTAGCGAAATTCTTCTGGTGGAGCGGTTCTTC. It yields the protein CASSPLTSEILLVERFF.

This clone was recorded a few times. The chain couples TRBV25-1 to TRBJ1-2; no firm D call. Germline CDR1 reads MGHDK; CDR2 reads SYGVNS. V was pared by 3 bases and J by 9 bases, with 17 bases between. The CDR3 is made up of 14 amino acids. The CDR3 reads CASSDDGPTWRYTF. The DNA for the CDR3 is TGTGCCAGCAGTGATGATGGGCCTACTTGGCGCTACACCTTC.

Turning to this clone: Other DNA variants within this sample encode the same CDR3. The chain recombines TRBV9 with TRBJ1-6, with TRBD1 matching 7 bases. Germline V gene lookup returns CDR1 SGDLS and CDR2 YYNGEE. The CDR3 is 15 residues long. J was trimmed by 7 bases and V by 4 bases; bases with no gene match: 8. The CDR3 spells CASSPRQGSNSPLHF. The CDR3 DNA reads as TGTGCCAGCAGCCCCCGACAGGGTTCCAATTCACCCCTCCACTTT.

V is TRBV18 and J is TRBJ2-1; 7 nucleotides agree with TRBD2. CDR3 length equals 16 residues. Germline CDR1 reads KGHSH; CDR2 reads LQKENI. V shed 2 bases, J shed 8 bases, and the junction held 12 bases outside the gene matches. Here the CDR3 DNA reads TGTGCCAGCTCACCATGGGGGGGGTCCATCGGGGATGAGCAGTTCTTC. This gives the protein CASSPWGGSIGDEQFF. The whole variable domain, filled in from reference TRBV18 and TRBJ2-1, reads NAGVMQNPRHLVRRRGQEARLRCSPMKGHSHVYWYRQLPEEGLKFMVYLQKENIIDESGMPKERFSAEFPKEGPSILRIQQVVRGDSAAYFCASSPWGGSIGDEQFFGPGTRLTVL.

The chain couples TRBV18 to TRBJ2-3; 8 bases fit TRBD2. The CDR3 length is 17 residues. CDR1 KGHSH and CDR2 LQKENI come from the germline V gene. V dropped 3 bases and J dropped 5; count of bases not matched to a gene: 13. CDR3 nucleotides: TGTGCCAGCTCACCGTCGAGAAGCGGGAGAAGAGGAGATACGCAGTATTTT. Protein product: CASSPSRSGRRGDTQYF.